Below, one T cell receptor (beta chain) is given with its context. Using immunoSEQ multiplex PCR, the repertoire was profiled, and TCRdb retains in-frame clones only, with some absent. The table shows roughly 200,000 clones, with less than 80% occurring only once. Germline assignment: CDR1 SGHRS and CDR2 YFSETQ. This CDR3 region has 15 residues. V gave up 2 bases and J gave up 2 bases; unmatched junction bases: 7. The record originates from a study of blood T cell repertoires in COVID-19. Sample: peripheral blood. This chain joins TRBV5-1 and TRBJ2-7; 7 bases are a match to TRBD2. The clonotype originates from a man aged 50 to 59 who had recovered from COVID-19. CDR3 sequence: CASSFGGEGTYEQYF. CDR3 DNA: TGCGCCAGCAGCTTTGGGGGGGAAGGGACCTACGAGCAGTACTTC.